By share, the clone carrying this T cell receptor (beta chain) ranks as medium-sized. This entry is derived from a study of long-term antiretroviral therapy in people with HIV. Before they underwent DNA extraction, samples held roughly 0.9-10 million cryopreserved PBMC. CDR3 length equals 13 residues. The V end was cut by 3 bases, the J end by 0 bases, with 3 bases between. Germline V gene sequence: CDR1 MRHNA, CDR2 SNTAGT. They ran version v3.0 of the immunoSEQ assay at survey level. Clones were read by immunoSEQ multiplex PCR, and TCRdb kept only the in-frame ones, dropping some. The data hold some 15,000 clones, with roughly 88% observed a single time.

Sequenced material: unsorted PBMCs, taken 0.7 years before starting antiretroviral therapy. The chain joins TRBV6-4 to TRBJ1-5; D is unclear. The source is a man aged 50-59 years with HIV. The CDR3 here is CASSDPSNQPQHF. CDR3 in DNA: TGTGCCAGCAGTGATCCTAGCAATCAGCCCCAGCATTTT.